The TCR beta chain described here comes from a study of blood T cell repertoires in COVID-19. The assay was immunoSEQ multiplex PCR, and TCRdb's table has in-frame clones only and misses some. The sample holds roughly 150,000 clones, approximately 85% seen once. Germline V gives CDR1 MDHEN, CDR2 SYDVKM. The CDR3 runs 14 residues. With 5 bases removed from V and 2 bases from J, the gap between germline ends came to 13 bases. Specimen: peripheral blood. The sequence was collected from a woman in her forties or fifties with COVID-19, enrolled during active disease. The genes are TRBV28 and TRBJ2-7; TRBD1 is a possible D gene (6 bases). In DNA form, the CDR3 reads TGTGCCAGCAGTCCGTACGGACAGACCTACGAGCAGTACTTC. As protein: CASSPYGQTYEQYF.